A selection of T cell receptor beta chains follows, all from one sample in a study of blood T cell repertoires in COVID-19. TCRdb's table, derived via immunoSEQ multiplex PCR, lists solely in-frame clones and lacks some. The sample holds approximately 300,000 clones, 80% to 90% seen once. Sequenced: PBMCs or T cells enriched from blood (not recorded which). These TCRs come from a woman in her twenties or thirties who had recovered from COVID-19. Each CDR3 is given with its conserved first and last residue. Each record gives: D gene, J gene, clone size, V gene, CDR3 protein, CDR3 DNA. A D gene is named only where the DNA matches it firmly. The listing skips clone size in some rows; elsewhere it reads once, few, many or a size class.

>TRBD1|TRBJ2-7|NA|TRBV5-1
CASGTSFRTGKYEQYF
TGCGCCAGCGGAACGTCGTTCAGGACAGGGAAATACGAGCAGTACTTC
>NA|TRBJ1-5|NA|TRBV30
CAWSMGASQPQHF
TGTGCCTGGAGTATGGGGGCTAGTCAGCCCCAGCATTTT
>TRBD1|TRBJ1-6|NA|TRBV7-2
CASSRTGANSPLHF
TGTGCCAGCAGCCGGACAGGGGCTAATTCACCCCTCCACTTT
>TRBD1|TRBJ2-7|NA|TRBV4-1
CASSQVGQARAQYF
TGCGCCAGCAGCCAAGTGGGACAGGCCAGGGCGCAGTACTTC
>NA|TRBJ1-1|few|TRBV19
CASIGWAGRTEAFF
TGTGCCAGTATCGGATGGGCAGGGCGAACTGAAGCTTTCTTT
>NA|TRBJ2-1|NA|TRBV9
CASSAGGTGLISRDEQFF
TGTGCCAGCAGCGCGGGGGGGACAGGGTTGATCTCCCGGGATGAGCAGTTCTTC
>NA|TRBJ1-2|NA|TRBV5-1
CASRPGGTPNYGYTF
TGCGCCAGCAGGCCTGGGGGGACCCCTAACTATGGCTACACCTTC
>NA|TRBJ2-7|NA|TRBV27
CASSNGSGNEQYF
TGTGCCAGCAGTAACGGGTCCGGAAACGAGCAGTACTTC
>NA|TRBJ2-3|NA|TRBV15
CATSRELVGGLSDTQYF
TGTGCCACCAGCAGAGAGCTAGTGGGCGGGCTTTCAGATACGCAGTATTTT
>NA|TRBJ2-7|NA|TRBV2
CASSLKLGQSYEQYF
TGTGCCAGCAGCCTTAAACTCGGACAGTCCTACGAGCAGTACTTC
>TRBD1|TRBJ2-1|NA|TRBV18
CASSPPRQGNVYNEQFF
TGTGCCAGCTCACCACCGCGACAGGGGAATGTTTACAATGAGCAGTTCTTC
>TRBD2|TRBJ2-5|NA|TRBV5-1
CASSLRELAAQETQYF
TGCGCCAGCAGCTTGCGGGAACTAGCGGCTCAAGAGACCCAGTACTTC
>NA|TRBJ2-1|once|TRBV30
CAWSVRGWTAYNEQFF
TGTGCCTGGAGTGTAAGAGGGTGGACAGCTTACAATGAGCAGTTCTTC
>NA|TRBJ2-1|once|TRBV21-1
CASSMCLARTYNEQFF
TGTGCCAGCAGCATGTGTCTAGCGCGGACCTACAATGAGCAGTTCTTC
>NA|TRBJ1-1|NA|TRBV27
CASSLYEGASTEAFF
TGTGCCAGCAGTTTATATGAAGGGGCCAGCACTGAAGCTTTCTTT
>NA|TRBJ1-5|NA|TRBV29-1
CSVARGPNNQPQHF
TGCAGCGTCGCAAGGGGCCCAAACAATCAGCCCCAGCATTTT
>NA|TRBJ2-7|NA|TRBV7-2
CASSPTGLGAYEQYF
TGTGCCAGCAGCCCAACCGGGTTAGGGGCCTACGAGCAGTACTTC
>TRBD2|TRBJ2-5|NA|TRBV29-1
CSAGGIGLAGRVRETQYF
TGCAGCGCCGGAGGGATTGGTCTAGCGGGAAGGGTTCGGGAGACCCAGTACTTC
>TRBD2|TRBJ2-7|NA|TRBV28
CAGGGSYEQYF
TGTGCCGGGGGGGGCTCCTACGAGCAGTACTTC
>NA|TRBJ1-2|NA|TRBV7-8
CASSYQTEIYGYTF
TGTGCCAGCAGCTACCAGACAGAAATCTATGGCTACACCTTC
>TRBD2|TRBJ2-1|NA|TRBV27
CASSSASGGSNEQFF
TGTGCCAGCAGTTCCGCTAGCGGGGGGAGCAATGAGCAGTTCTTC
>TRBD1|TRBJ1-2|NA|TRBV5-1
CASSYDRGGGYTF
TGCGCCAGCAGCTACGACAGGGGGGGTGGCTACACCTTC
>TRBD2|TRBJ2-7|NA|TRBV30
CAWSVRLAGNYEQYF
TGTGCCTGGAGTGTTAGGCTAGCGGGTAACTACGAGCAGTACTTC
>NA|TRBJ1-4|few|TRBV5-4
CASSLQGSNEKLFF
TGTGCCAGCAGCTTGCAGGGTTCTAATGAAAAACTGTTTTTT
>TRBD1|TRBJ1-6|NA|TRBV6-5
CASSSSDRGDSPLHF
TGTGCCAGCAGTTCCTCGGACAGGGGTGATTCACCCCTCCACTTT
>NA|TRBJ2-7|NA|TRBV6-2/TRBV6-3
CASSYSAGVMIGEQYF
TGTGCCAGCAGTTACTCGGCAGGGGTGATGATCGGCGAGCAGTACTTC
>NA|TRBJ1-5|NA|TRBV11-2
CASSPQKEAPQHF
TGTGCCAGCAGCCCCCAAAAGGAGGCACCCCAGCATTTT
>NA|TRBJ1-3|NA|TRBV15
CATSRQRGGGLGNTIYF
TGTGCCACCAGCAGACAAAGAGGCGGGGGGTTAGGAAACACCATATATTTT
>NA|TRBJ2-3|NA|TRBV5-1
CASSLGSSADTQYF
TGCGCCAGCAGCTTGGGGTCCTCCGCGGATACGCAGTATTTT
>NA|TRBJ2-7|NA|TRBV11-2
CASSPREDSSYEQYF
TGTGCCAGCAGCCCTCGGGAGGACAGCTCCTACGAGCAGTACTTC
>NA|TRBJ2-1|once|TRBV27
CASSITGRYNEQFF
TGTGCCAGCAGCATTACAGGACGGTACAATGAGCAGTTCTTC
>NA|TRBJ2-7|NA|TRBV5-6
CASSLWETTYEQYF
TGTGCCAGCAGCTTGTGGGAGACGACCTACGAGCAGTACTTC
>NA|TRBJ2-5|NA|TRBV5-6
CASSLIGATQYF
TGTGCCAGCAGCTTGATAGGGGCCACCCAGTACTTC
>NA|TRBJ1-1|NA|TRBV6-5
CASSYRSTSNTEAFF
TGTGCCAGCAGTTACCGTTCGACTTCGAACACTGAAGCTTTCTTT
>TRBD1|TRBJ1-4|NA|TRBV9
CASSVGSRDRGEKLFF
TGTGCCAGCAGCGTAGGGAGCAGGGACAGGGGAGAAAAACTGTTTTTT
>NA|TRBJ2-7|once|TRBV7-2
CASSPRLPKTSYEQYF
TGTGCCAGCAGCCCCCGCCTACCCAAAACCTCCTACGAGCAGTACTTC
>NA|TRBJ2-1|NA|TRBV3-1/TRBV3-2
CASSQEWELSYNEQFF
TGTGCCAGCAGCCAAGAGTGGGAGTTGTCCTACAATGAGCAGTTCTTC
>NA|TRBJ1-1|NA|TRBV28
CASSKLPLPGQRNTEAFF
TGTGCCAGCAGCAAACTTCCATTACCGGGACAAAGGAACACTGAAGCTTTCTTT
>TRBD2|TRBJ2-3|NA|TRBV5-1
CASSFRTSEDTQYF
TGCGCCAGCAGCTTTCGGACTAGCGAAGATACGCAGTATTTT
>NA|TRBJ1-1|NA|TRBV19
CASSTSHLATEAFF
TGTGCCAGTAGTACCTCCCATTTGGCCACTGAAGCTTTCTTT
>NA|TRBJ2-7|NA|TRBV10-1
CASSRDTSYEQYF
TGCGCCAGCAGTAGGGACACCTCCTACGAGCAGTACTTC
>NA|TRBJ1-2|NA|TRBV2
CASSEAGRSGGYTF
TGTGCCAGCAGTGAAGCAGGCAGGAGCGGCGGCTACACCTTC
>TRBD1|TRBJ1-6|NA|TRBV6-5
CASRQGQINSPLHF
TGTGCCAGCAGGCAGGGACAGATTAATTCACCCCTCCACTTT